The clone carrying this T cell receptor (beta chain) was observed a handful of times. Its antigen is undetermined. The sample belongs to a study of vaccination and CD4 T cells after COVID-19. Treatment denoted: approximately 10-day PBMC culture with coronavirus spike peptide pools or control peptides (ViraFEST assay). Gathered ahead of the COVID-19 pandemic (2011-2018) were the CD4+ T cells of the unexposed donor. ViraFEST stimulated the growth of antigen-specific T cells using peptide pools and subsequently profiled their TCRs by sequencing. Researchers used the Oncomine TCR Beta short-read assay to sequence DNA from cultured CD4+ T cells. Cultured CD4+ T cells yielded the extracted genomic DNA. MiXCR, applied by TCRdb to the PCR reads, yields one record per CDR3 protein. The sample holds 4,900 or so distinct CDR3 sequences; 28% are singletons and the top ten take approximately 37%. CDR3 size: 15 residues. V was clipped by 4 bases and J by 9 bases, with 16 bases between them. Germline V CDR1 and CDR2: SGHTA, FQGNSA.

The study's findings and limits: In convalescent patients, 304 of 307 vaccine-specific clones were mono-reactive for SARS-CoV-2 spike. Counts of SARS-CoV-2-reactive clonotypes had a median that went from approximately 21 to 38, a nonsignificant change.

This clonotype originated in a human donor in good health. The material sequenced was CD4+ T cells from blood, cultured in vitro. The rearrangement uses TRBV7-2 and TRBJ1-6, with no clear D. CDR3 region: CASSSQVEVSSPLHF. The CDR3 bases are TGTGCCAGCAGCTCCCAGGTGGAGGTCAGTTCACCCCTCCACTTT.